The 23 T cell receptor beta chains below come from one sample, sequenced in a study of cytomegalovirus exposure and HLA in healthy donors. Primers: 60 Vbeta forward and 13 Jbeta reverse. Clones were sequenced by immunoSEQ multiplex PCR, and TCRdb holds only the in-frame ones, with some missing. The sample has some 190,000 clones, more than 65% seen once; the top ten hold roughly 3%. Sequenced material: PBMCs. Receptors were obtained from a female donor in good health and CMV-seronegative.

The rearrangement joins TRBV15 to TRBJ2-1, with 9 bases fitting TRBD2. V dropped 1 base and J dropped 5; count of bases not matched to a gene: 9. CDR1 LNHNV and CDR2 YYDKDF come from the germline V gene (reference sequence). This CDR3 spans 17 amino acids. CDR3 DNA sequence: TGTGCCACCAGCAGAGGGCGGGCGGGAGGGCCCCACAATGAGCAGTTCTTC. This gives the protein CATSRGRAGGPHNEQFF.

This clone occurred a few times. The J gene is TRBJ1-1, the V gene TRBV2; D perhaps matches TRBD1 (6 bases). Germline CDR1 SNHLY, CDR2 FYNNEI. This CDR3 comprises 15 residues. The V end was cut by 0 bases, the J end by 3 bases, with 11 bases between. Here the CDR3 reads CASSEALRTDTEAFF. The CDR3 nucleotides are TGTGCCAGCAGTGAAGCGCTTAGGACAGACACTGAAGCTTTCTTT.

The V call is TRBV6-1, the J call TRBJ2-7; 8 bases are shared with TRBD2. Germline CDR1 reads MNHNS; CDR2 reads SASEGT. The CDR3 has 14 residues. With 7 bases clipped from V and 9 bases from J, the junction kept 14 bases outside the gene matches. For the CDR3, the DNA is TGTGCCAGCACCGAGCCGGGACTAGTGTATGCGCAGTACTTC. Protein product: CASTEPGLVYAQYF.

This clone was detected only once. V and J are TRBV25-1 and TRBJ2-5, with D possibly being TRBD2 (5 bases). Trimming took 2 bases from V and 1 from J, leaving 8 bases between them. Looked up from germline, CDR1 is MGHDK and CDR2 is SYGVNS. The CDR3 totals 14 residues. CDR3 nucleotide sequence: TGTGCCAGCAGTGAAATGGGAGTCCAAGAGACCCAGTACTTC. It yields the protein CASSEMGVQETQYF.

The chain uses TRBV28 and TRBJ1-4, with 8 bases that match TRBD1. CDR1 is MDHEN, CDR2 SYDVKM, per germline. V was clipped by 6 bases and J by 4 bases; unmatched bases: 7. The length of the CDR3 is 15 residues. The CDR3 spells CASRRQGNVNEKLFF. The CDR3, as DNA: TGTGCCAGCAGACGACAGGGGAACGTTAATGAAAAACTGTTTTTT.

The chain is built from TRBV6-5 and TRBJ1-2; possible D gene TRBD1, 5 bases. Germline lookup yields CDR1 MNHEY and CDR2 SVGAGI. The CDR3 is made up of 13 amino acids. V was pared by 6 bases and J by 0 bases, with 8 bases between. The DNA of the CDR3 is TGTGCCAGCAGGGACACGGCTAACTATGGCTACACCTTC. Translated, it gives CASRDTANYGYTF.

CDR3 coding DNA: TGTGCCAGCAGTGTACGACTAGCGGACCGGTACAACAATGAGCAGTTCTTC. It translates to CASSVRLADRYNNEQFF. The chain couples TRBV6-1 to TRBJ2-1; 9 bases are a match to TRBD2. The CDR3 spans 17 residues. J gave up 5 bases and V 4 bases, and 12 bases lay outside the gene matches. CDR1 is MNHNS, CDR2 SASEGT, per germline.

V is TRBV7-8 and J is TRBJ2-1; 7 bases agree with TRBD2. V lost 5 bases, J lost 1 base, and 5 bases stayed unmatched. The CDR3 length is 15 residues. The germline V gene has CDR1 SGHVS and CDR2 FQNEAQ. The CDR3 DNA sequence: TGTGCCAGCAGCCCCTTAGCGGGTTCCTACAATGAGCAGTTCTTC. Translating it yields CASSPLAGSYNEQFF. The full variable domain, in which reference TRBV7-8 and TRBJ2-1 provide the parts outside the CDR3, is GAGVSQSPRYKVAKRGQDVALRCDPISGHVSLFWYQQALGQGPEFLTYFQNEAQLDKSGLPSDRFFAERPEGSVSTLKIQRTQQEDSAVYLCASSPLAGSYNEQFFGPGTRLTVL.

The CDR3 nucleotides are TGTGCCAGCAGCGTGAGAGGTATAAGTAAGAACACTGAAGCTTTCTTT. It yields the protein CASSVRGISKNTEAFF. The chain employs TRBV9 and TRBJ1-1; D remains ambiguous. V was clipped by 2 bases and J by 1 base, with 15 bases between them. Germline V gives CDR1 SGDLS, CDR2 YYNGEE. The CDR3 extends over 16 amino acids.

About this clone itself: At one end the junction does not follow the germline gene, possibly because of a read error. The DNA of the CDR3 is TGTGCCAGTAGTATCTCCCAGGGTGTCAATCAGCCCCAGAATTTT. Translating it yields CASSISQGVNQPQNF. The V call is TRBV19, the J call TRBJ1-5, with D maybe TRBD1 (5 bases). Germline CDR1 is LNHDA and CDR2 is SQIVND (reference sequence). This CDR3 contains 15 residues.

This clone showed up just a few times. V and J are TRBV5-1 and TRBJ2-7; no clear D. V was clipped by 0 bases and J by 1 base, with 14 bases between them. The length of the CDR3 is 16 residues. The germline V gene has CDR1 SGHRS and CDR2 YFSETQ. The CDR3, as DNA: TGCGCCAGCAGCTTGGGATCGGTGGAGATTTCCTACGAGCAGTACTTC. It codes for CASSLGSVEISYEQYF.

CDR3 residues: CASSLARSGAYGYTF. CDR3 nucleotides: TGTGCCAGCAGCTTGGCCCGCTCTGGGGCCTATGGCTACACCTTC. The rearrangement links TRBV5-4 to TRBJ1-2; D might be TRBD1 (5 bases). This CDR3 is built from 15 residues. Trimming took 0 bases from V and 4 from J, leaving 13 bases between them. Germline V gives CDR1 SGHNT, CDR2 YYREEE (reference sequence).

The rearrangement uses TRBV27 and TRBJ2-1, with D perhaps TRBD2 (5 bases). Per germline, CDR1 MNHEY and CDR2 SMNVEV (reference sequence). The CDR3 extends over 15 amino acids. Trimming pared 2 bases from V and 5 bases from J, leaving 13 bases between. The CDR3 DNA reads as TGTGCCAGCAGTTTAGGAGGTTACCCCGACAATGAGCAGTTCTTC. Residues: CASSLGGYPDNEQFF.

The chain recombines TRBV7-3 with TRBJ1-1, with D possibly TRBD1 on 6 matching bases. Germline V CDR1 and CDR2: SGHTA, FQGTGA. The ends were cut back, 3 bases at V and 4 bases at J, with 21 bases in the middle. The CDR3 covers 17 residues. The chain's CDR3 is CASSFGAGGGRVTEAFF. The CDR3 DNA sequence: TGTGCCAGCAGCTTCGGAGCAGGCGGGGGGCGGGTCACTGAAGCTTTCTTT. Full variable domain (outside the CDR3, taken from reference TRBV7-3 and TRBJ1-1): GAGVSQTPSNKVTEKGKYVELRCDPISGHTALYWYRQSLGQGPEFLIYFQGTGAADDSGLPNDRFFAVRPEGSVSTLKIQRTERGDSAVYLCASSFGAGGGRVTEAFFGQGTRLTVV.

The V and J genes are TRBV5-4 and TRBJ1-2; possible D gene TRBD1, 5 bases. Trimming took 2 bases from V and 3 from J, leaving 14 bases between them. There are 15 residues in the CDR3. CDR1 and CDR2 from the germline V gene are SGHNT and YYREEE (reference sequence). DNA for the CDR3: TGTGCCAGCAGCTTCTCAGCAGGGTCCGACTATGGCTACACCTTC. Translation: CASSFSAGSDYGYTF.

The chain links TRBV27 to TRBJ2-5, with a tentative D call TRBD2 (5 bases). CDR3 length: 16 amino acids. Germline V lookup: CDR1 MNHEY, CDR2 SMNVEV (reference sequence). Trimming took off 5 bases at V and 0 bases at J, with 16 bases between the two ends. CDR3 DNA sequence: TGTGCCAGCAGTCCCTTTCCTCTAGCTAACCAAGAGACCCAGTACTTC. Translating gives CASSPFPLANQETQYF.

This chain uses TRBV7-9 with TRBJ2-5; TRBD2 agrees at 11 bases. V lost 6 bases to trimming and J lost 0 bases; unmatched junction nucleotides: 6. The CDR3 extends over 16 amino acids. CDR1 and CDR2 from the germline V gene are SEHNR and FQNEAQ (reference sequence). This CDR3 reads CASRHPSGRYQETQYF. As DNA, the CDR3 is TGTGCCAGCAGACACCCTAGCGGGAGGTACCAAGAGACCCAGTACTTC. The variable domain in full, with the rest retrieved from reference TRBV7-9 and TRBJ2-5, is DTGVSQNPRHKITKRGQNVTFRCDPISEHNRLYWYRQTLGQGPEFLTYFQNEAQLEKSRLLSDRFSAERPKGSFSTLEIQRTEQGDSAMYLCASRHPSGRYQETQYFGPGTRLLVL.

This clone was counted a single time. This rearrangement joins TRBV27 to TRBJ2-5, with D possibly TRBD2 on 6 matching bases. The germline V gene has CDR1 MNHEY and CDR2 SMNVEV (reference sequence). The length of the CDR3 is 14 residues. V was shortened by 5 bases and J by 11 bases, with 21 bases between the two germline ends. CDR3: CASSMGPTSREQYF. The CDR3 DNA follows: TGTGCCAGCAGTATGGGACCAACATCTCGGGAGCAGTACTTC.

The chain combines TRBV4-1 with TRBJ2-7, with 10 nucleotides matching TRBD1. V shed 3 bases, J shed 5 bases, and the junction held 4 bases outside the gene matches. The CDR3 consists of 14 residues. Germline-derived CDR1 and CDR2 are MGHRA and YSYEKL. DNA of the CDR3: TGCGCCAGCAGCCACGGACAGGGGGAGGACGAGCAGTACTTC. Residues: CASSHGQGEDEQYF.

The chain has TRBV19 and TRBJ1-5; a weak D match, TRBD1 (5 bases). CDR1 is LNHDA, CDR2 SQIVND, per germline (reference sequence). Between the trimmed V and J ends, which lost 5 bases and 5 bases, there was a span of 16 bases. The CDR3 loop spans 15 amino acids. The CDR3 sequence: CASSRTGGADQPQHF. The CDR3 coding sequence is TGTGCCAGTAGTCGTACCGGGGGAGCGGATCAGCCCCAGCATTTT.

This sequence joins TRBV7-2 and TRBJ1-1, with a weak D call TRBD1 (5 bases). Germline CDR1 is SGHTA and CDR2 is FQGNSA. Trimming stripped 1 base from V and 0 bases from J, with 9 bases between. The CDR3 covers 15 residues. The CDR3, as DNA: TGTGCCAGCAGCTTAGGGCAGGGCATGAACACTGAAGCTTTCTTT. Encoded protein: CASSLGQGMNTEAFF. The full variable domain, with the rest looked up from reference TRBV7-2 and TRBJ1-1, is GAGVSQSPSNKVTEKGKDVELRCDPISGHTALYWYRQSLGQGLEFLIYFQGNSAPDKSGLPSDRFSAERTGGSVSTLTIQRTQQEDSAVYLCASSLGQGMNTEAFFGQGTRLTVV.

V is TRBV4-1 and J is TRBJ2-3, with D hard to call. CDR1 MGHRA and CDR2 YSYEKL come from the germline V gene. The CDR3 contains 16 residues. V gave up 0 bases and J gave up 2 bases, with 12 bases separating them. CDR3 nucleotide sequence: TGCGCCAGCAGCCAAGACGTCACAACGTACACAGATACGCAGTATTTT. It encodes CASSQDVTTYTDTQYF.

The V call is TRBV11-2, the J call TRBJ1-3, with 9 positions matching TRBD1. This CDR3 region has 17 residues. With 4 bases clipped from V and 0 bases from J, the junction kept 7 bases outside the gene matches. Germline assignment: CDR1 SGHAT and CDR2 FQNNGV. The CDR3 bases are TGTGCCAGCAGCTCCGGGACAGGGACGCTCTCTGGAAACACCATATATTTT. Translated: CASSSGTGTLSGNTIYF.